One T cell receptor (beta chain) is described in this entry. Per the germline V gene, CDR1 is KGHSY and CDR2 is FQNENV. The ends were cut back, 4 bases at V and 7 bases at J, with 16 bases in the middle. The CDR3 has 14 amino acids. The data belong to a study of blood T cell repertoires in COVID-19. Study-level information: Italy, Spain and the United States were the sources of the convalescent and acute COVID-19 samples. The cDNA or gDNA used as material had been derived from T cells, B-cell-depleted T cells, or PBMCs.

Libraries were prepared by immunoSEQ multiplex PCR; TCRdb keeps only in-frame clonotypes and omits some of them. The sample has approximately 46,000 clones, roughly 88% seen once. This sequence originates from a human donor in a cohort sampled during active COVID-19. Specimen: peripheral blood. This sequence joins TRBV16 and TRBJ1-2; D unresolved. CDR3 nucleotide sequence: TGTGCCAGCAGCCCGGCGGCTTCGCTCCCTGGCTACACCTTC. Translated: CASSPAASLPGYTF.